This T cell receptor (beta chain) was sequenced for a study of vaccination and CD4 T cells after COVID-19. Between the trimmed V and J ends, which lost 5 bases and 5 bases, there was a span of 12 bases. Germline V gives CDR1 SNHLY, CDR2 FYNNEI. This CDR3 is 13 amino acids long. Notes on this clonotype: Its antigen is unknown.

This sample's treatment: approximately nine-day PBMC culture with coronavirus spike peptide pools or control peptides (ViraFEST assay). The Oncomine TCR Beta short-read assay was applied to DNA of cultured CD4+ T cells. TCRdb processed the PCR reads anew with MiXCR; each CDR3 protein has one entry. The data show more than 15,000 distinct CDR3 sequences, with about 39% seen just once and approximately 15% held by the top ten. Sequences were obtained from CD4+ T cells from blood, cultured in vitro. This chain joins TRBV2 and TRBJ1-1; D gene uncertain. This receptor was taken from a human donor who had recovered from COVID-19. The CDR3 region has the DNA TGTGCCAGCAGTCCCCGCGAGAGAACTGAAGCTTTCTTT. As protein: CASSPRERTEAFF.